Listed below are T cell receptor beta chains from one sample, sequenced in a study of T cell repertoires in cytomegalovirus infection. These receptors' antigens are unknown. TCRdb fed the reads into MiXCR, producing one record per CDR3 protein. In the table there are about 83,000 distinct CDR3 sequences, about half of which are singletons. Material: CD8+ T cells from cultured PBMCs, obtained from culture after CMV antigen stimulation. The receptors shown here come from a human donor in good health (CMV status not recorded). Some clones in this sample may be carry-over from other donors' samples. Each CDR3 is given with its conserved first and last residue. The D gene is left open where the match is weak. Size is omitted from some rows. Given values are once, few, many or a class for expanded clones.

v_call,d_call,j_call,clone_size,cdr3_aa,cdr3_nt
TRBV7-9,.,TRBJ1-2,.,CASSLGTVYGYTF,TGTGCCAGCAGCTTGGGGACCGTCTATGGCTACACCTTC
TRBV6-8,.,TRBJ1-4,.,CASSYSGENEKLFF,TGTGCCAGCAGTTACTCTGGGGAAAATGAAAAACTGTTTTTT
TRBV7-9,.,TRBJ2-5,.,CASSSLGETQYF,TGTGCCAGCAGCTCCTTGGGGGAGACCCAGTACTTC
TRBV9,.,TRBJ2-7,.,CASSVGHNYEQYF,TGTGCCAGCAGCGTAGGTCACAACTACGAGCAGTACTTC
TRBV25-1,TRBD1,TRBJ1-2,few,CASSGGTGDGYTF,TGTGCCAGCAGTGGAGGGACAGGGGATGGCTACACCTTC
TRBV7-9,.,TRBJ1-1,.,CACKGRKNTEAFF,TGTGCCTGTAAAGGGAGGAAGAACACTGAAGCTTTCTTT
TRBV28,.,TRBJ2-1,.,CASSLRPSGYSYNEQFF,TGTGCCAGCAGTTTAAGGCCCAGCGGGTACTCCTACAATGAGCAGTTCTTC
TRBV6-1,.,TRBJ2-1,.,CASSGQAQADNEQFF,TGTGCCAGCAGCGGGCAGGCTCAGGCCGACAATGAGCAGTTCTTC
TRBV12-3/TRBV12-4,TRBD1,TRBJ1-1,.,CASSGRQGLNTEAFF,TGTGCCAGCAGTGGGCGACAGGGACTGAACACTGAAGCTTTCTTT
TRBV7-8,.,TRBJ2-5,many,CASSLEQYQETQYF,TGTGCCAGCAGCTTAGAACAGTACCAAGAGACCCAGTACTTC
TRBV7-9,TRBD2,TRBJ2-1,.,CASSLGGGQNEQFF,TGTGCCAGCAGCTTAGGCGGGGGGCAAAATGAGCAGTTCTTC
TRBV10-3,TRBD1,TRBJ1-1,few,CAIGSDRGYTEAFF,TGTGCCATCGGGTCCGACAGGGGGTACACTGAAGCTTTCTTT
TRBV13,.,TRBJ2-5,.,CASSFSEEETQYF,TGTGCCAGCAGCTTCTCGGAAGAAGAGACCCAGTACTTC
TRBV5-5,.,TRBJ2-5,.,CASSAFSRGPLGETQYF,TGTGCCAGCAGCGCATTCTCCAGGGGCCCTTTGGGGGAGACCCAGTACTTC
TRBV7-8,.,TRBJ2-7,.,CARSWDTPGDEPYF,TGTGCTCGCAGCTGGGACACCCCTGGCGACGAGCCATACTTC
TRBV7-8,TRBD2,TRBJ2-7,.,CASSSGTSGGFNEQYF,TGTGCCAGCAGCTCCGGGACTAGCGGGGGTTTCAACGAGCAGTACTTC
TRBV7-6,.,TRBJ2-7,many,CASSSRDGAYEQYF,TGTGCCAGCAGCAGCCGGGACGGCGCCTACGAGCAGTACTTC
TRBV7-8,TRBD1,TRBJ1-5,many,CASRTGISNQPQHF,TGTGCCAGCAGGACAGGGATAAGCAATCAGCCCCAGCATTTT
TRBV6-1,TRBD2,TRBJ2-3,few,CASSEARLARGTDTQYF,TGTGCCAGCAGTGAAGCGCGACTAGCAAGAGGGACAGATACGCAGTATTTT
TRBV24-1,.,TRBJ2-3,few,CATSGVGKDTQYF,TGTGCCACCAGTGGAGTAGGCAAAGATACGCAGTATTTT
TRBV7-6,.,TRBJ2-7,few,CASSLNPDGYEQYF,TGTGCCAGCAGCTTAAACCCAGACGGCTACGAGCAGTACTTC
TRBV6-8,.,TRBJ1-2,.,CASRAGVDVDGYTF,TGTGCCAGCAGGGCAGGGGTTGATGTCGATGGCTACACCTTC
TRBV27,TRBD1,TRBJ1-2,few,CASSSYGTGGLGHGYTF,TGTGCCAGCAGTTCCTACGGGACAGGGGGCCTTGGTCATGGCTACACCTTC
TRBV11-1,TRBD2,TRBJ2-1,.,CASSQTGLAGAQGLFF,TGTGCCAGCAGCCAGACGGGACTAGCGGGAGCCCAAGGGTTGTTCTTC
TRBV6-5,.,TRBJ1-5,once,CASSYRGPQPQHF,TGTGCCAGCAGTTATAGAGGGCCGCAGCCCCAGCATTTT
TRBV11-2,.,TRBJ2-1,.,CASSLSNEQFF,TGTGCCAGCAGCTTAAGCAATGAGCAGTTCTTC
TRBV7-9,.,TRBJ1-4,.,CASSQTVESEKLFF,TGTGCCAGCAGCCAGACAGTGGAAAGCGAAAAACTGTTTTTT
TRBV7-8,.,TRBJ1-5,.,CASSVDGSNQPQHF,TGTGCCAGCAGCGTGGACGGTAGCAATCAGCCCCAGCATTTT
TRBV7-9,TRBD1,TRBJ1-2,.,CASSFEGTGGASENGYTF,TGTGCCAGCAGCTTTGAGGGGACAGGGGGCGCGTCTGAGAATGGCTACACCTTC
TRBV20-1,TRBD2,TRBJ2-7,.,CSARVRREGAVYEQYF,TGCAGTGCTAGAGTGAGGAGGGAGGGAGCAGTCTACGAGCAGTACTTC
TRBV5-6,.,TRBJ2-1,.,CASSLLGGGYNEQFF,TGTGCCAGCAGCTTATTGGGGGGCGGCTACAATGAGCAGTTCTTC
TRBV6-6,.,TRBJ1-4,.,CASSANLSGGNENLFF,TGTGCCAGTAGTGCAAACCTGTCCGGAGGGAATGAAAATCTGTTTTTT
TRBV24-1,TRBD2,TRBJ2-1,.,CATRGSGPYNEQFF,TGTGCCACCCGGGGTAGCGGGCCGTACAATGAGCAGTTCTTC
TRBV11-2,.,TRBJ1-2,few,CASSRRQLPMDGYTF,TGTGCCAGCAGCCGAAGACAGCTTCCTATGGATGGCTACACCTTC
TRBV12-3/TRBV12-4,.,TRBJ2-2,few,CASSSSSWTGELFF,TGTGCCAGCAGTTCGTCCTCCTGGACCGGGGAGCTGTTTTTT
TRBV19,.,TRBJ2-1,.,CASSIDRNHYNEQFF,TGTGCCAGTAGTATTGACAGGAACCACTACAATGAGCAGTTCTTC
TRBV12-3/TRBV12-4,.,TRBJ2-1,.,CASRTRDNEQFF,TGTGCCAGCAGAACCCGGGACAATGAGCAGTTCTTC
TRBV29-1,TRBD2,TRBJ2-1,.,CSVPRLAGGNEQFF,TGCAGCGTGCCCAGACTAGCGGGAGGCAATGAGCAGTTCTTC
TRBV7-2,TRBD2,TRBJ2-1,.,CASIDSGNSYNEQFF,TGTGCCAGCATCGATAGCGGGAACTCCTACAATGAGCAGTTCTTC
TRBV6-5,TRBD2,TRBJ2-1,.,CASSYSGAHREEQFF,TGTGCCAGCAGTTACAGCGGGGCCCACCGGGAGGAGCAGTTCTTC
TRBV12-3/TRBV12-4,TRBD1,TRBJ1-1,few,CATAPRGDRGPNTEAFF,TGTGCCACCGCCCCTAGGGGGGACAGGGGGCCGAACACTGAAGCTTTCTTT
TRBV28,.,TRBJ2-7,many,CASRAGPTYEQYF,TGTGCCAGCAGGGCGGGTCCAACCTACGAGCAGTACTTC
TRBV4-1,.,TRBJ2-3,few,CASSPPGDTQYF,TGCGCCAGCAGCCCACCTGGGGATACGCAGTATTTT
TRBV4-1,.,TRBJ1-4,.,CATGSEKLFF,TGCGCCACCGGGTCTGAAAAACTGTTTTTT
TRBV28,.,TRBJ1-5,.,CASREENQPQHF,TGTGCCAGCAGGGAAGAGAATCAGCCCCAGCATTTT
TRBV19,.,TRBJ1-1,.,CASISPPGRNTEAFF,TGTGCCAGTATATCCCCCCCAGGGAGGAACACTGAAGCTTTCTTT
TRBV5-4,.,TRBJ2-3,many,CASSLGGSTDTQYF,TGTGCCAGCAGCTTGGGGGGCTCCACAGATACGCAGTATTTT
TRBV12-3/TRBV12-4,.,TRBJ1-2,.,CASSLAQGGDYGYTF,TGTGCCAGCAGTTTAGCCCAGGGTGGGGACTATGGCTACACCTTC